This T cell receptor (beta chain) was found in a study of blood T cell repertoires in COVID-19. With respect to this clone: Other DNA sequences in this sample translate to the same CDR3.

Original methodology: Using reference gene primer amplification, nucleated cell counts were estimated. Sequencing was performed with immunoSEQ multiplex PCR; in TCRdb, only in-frame clones are kept and a portion is missing. That table gives V, J and clone size, and the DNA gave D and trimming. The repertoire holds roughly 180,000 clones, with 85% to 95% as singletons. This CDR3 has 11 residues. Trimming removed 7 bases at V and 3 bases at J, with 6 bases between. Germline CDR1 SNHLY, CDR2 FYNNEI. Seattle's cohort entered during active infection and was followed longitudinally. The rearrangement uses TRBV2 and TRBJ1-2; tentative D call: TRBD1 (5 bases). Sequencing was done on a sample of peripheral blood. The sequence derives from a man aged 25-45 years with COVID-19, enrolled during active disease. CDR3: CASTRDYGYTF. CDR3 bases: TGTGCCAGCACCAGGGACTATGGCTACACCTTC.